The clone carrying this T cell receptor (beta chain) has more than one count but fewer than ten. With a J-beta primer mix and a sample-barcoded 5' primer, a second PCR ran 7 to 11 cycles. MiXCR, applied by TCRdb to the 5' RACE reads, yields one record per CDR3 protein. The profile covers about 680,000 distinct CDR3 sequences, with around half appearing a single time and 25% to 35% taken by the ten largest. The data are from a study of blood T cells in healthy people across ages. This CDR3 spans 15 amino acids. Germline V gene sequence: CDR1 SGHRS, CDR2 YFSETQ. V lost 5 bases, J lost 0 bases, and 11 bases lay in between.

The sequencing sample was made of blood. This TCR was recovered from a woman aged 55-69 years in good health. The chain joins TRBV5-1 to TRBJ2-2; possibly TRBD1 for D (6 bases). CDR3 protein: CASSSGTSNTGELFF. In nucleotides, the CDR3 is TGCGCCAGCAGTTCCGGGACATCGAACACCGGGGAGCTGTTTTTT.